The 27 T cell receptor beta chains given below trace back to one sample, sequenced in a study of cytomegalovirus exposure and HLA in healthy donors. The PCR was carried out with 60 Vbeta primers and 13 Jbeta primers. The table came from immunoSEQ multiplex PCR; TCRdb's copy has only in-frame clones and leaves some out. The repertoire consists of around 170,000 clones, with roughly 80% occurring once and the leading ten covering over 5.5%. Sequencing was done on a sample of PBMCs. These receptors originate from a man aged 40-49 years in good health and CMV-seropositive.

The chain has TRBV6-5 and TRBJ2-7, with D maybe TRBD1 (6 bases). With 4 bases removed from V and 2 bases from J, the gap between germline ends came to 12 bases. Germline V CDR1 and CDR2: MNHEY, SVGAGI. This CDR3 has 14 amino acids. The CDR3 DNA reads as TGTGCCAGCAGTTTGGACAGTGCTACCTACGAGCAGTACTTC. The encoded protein is CASSLDSATYEQYF.

The chain uses TRBV29-1 and TRBJ1-2; no firm D call. The germline V gene encodes CDR1 SQVTM and CDR2 ANQGSEA. The CDR3 is made up of 14 amino acids. The V gene lost 2 bases and the J gene lost 2 bases, with 12 bases spanning the gap. The CDR3 spells CSVEFGGGNYGYTF. For the CDR3, the DNA is TGCAGCGTTGAATTTGGAGGAGGGAACTATGGCTACACCTTC.

The chain is built from TRBV6-6 and TRBJ1-1; 9 nucleotides match TRBD1. Germline CDR1 MNHNY, CDR2 SVGAGI (reference sequence). V dropped 7 bases and J dropped 5; count of bases not matched to a gene: 5. The CDR3 runs 13 residues. CDR3 sequence: CASTETGGTEAFF. CDR3 in DNA: TGTGCCAGCACCGAGACAGGGGGGACTGAAGCTTTCTTT.

The rearrangement uses TRBV19 and TRBJ2-7, with D tentatively TRBD2 (5 bases). Trimming took 4 bases from V and 3 from J, leaving 13 bases between them. The CDR3 runs 14 residues. Per germline, CDR1 LNHDA and CDR2 SQIVND (reference sequence). In nucleotides, the CDR3 is TGTGCCAGTAGTAATGGAGGAATACTCTACGAGCAGTACTTC. Protein sequence: CASSNGGILYEQYF.

The rearrangement uses TRBV2 and TRBJ1-5, with TRBD1 as a possible D gene (5 bases). The CDR3 is 18 amino acids. The germline V gene has CDR1 SNHLY and CDR2 FYNNEI. The V gene lost 4 bases and the J gene lost 2 bases, with 21 bases spanning the gap. CDR3 sequence: CASSVGLRQGGGNQPQHF. In DNA form, the CDR3 reads TGTGCCAGCAGTGTAGGTCTTCGGCAGGGTGGTGGCAATCAGCCCCAGCATTTT.

V and J are TRBV19 and TRBJ1-4; 10 nucleotides match TRBD1. Trimming at V came to 6 bases and at J to 3 bases, leaving 13 bases not matched to a gene. The CDR3 loop spans 18 amino acids. In germline, CDR1 is LNHDA, CDR2 SQIVND (reference sequence). In DNA form, the CDR3 reads TGTGCCAGTAGAAAGCCACCGGGACAGGGGCTATCTAATGAAAAACTGTTTTTT. It translates to CASRKPPGQGLSNEKLFF.

The CDR3 is CASSRQGNYGYTF. CDR3 DNA: TGTGCCAGCAGTCGACAGGGGAACTATGGCTACACCTTC. V is TRBV6-5 and J is TRBJ1-2; 8 nucleotides match TRBD1. Germline assignment: CDR1 MNHEY and CDR2 SVGAGI. The ends lost 5 bases at V and 2 bases at J; junction bases unmatched: 1. This CDR3 is built from 13 residues.

This clone is a singleton in its sample. The rearrangement uses TRBV29-1 and TRBJ2-5; 8 bases fit TRBD1. J was trimmed by 6 bases and V by 4 bases; bases with no gene match: 4. The CDR3 loop spans 12 amino acids. The germline gives CDR1 SQVTM, CDR2 ANQGSEA. The CDR3 sequence is CSVGTGLKTQYF. CDR3 DNA sequence: TGCAGCGTTGGGACAGGGCTGAAGACCCAGTACTTC. The whole variable domain, filled in from reference TRBV29-1 and TRBJ2-5, reads SAVISQKPSRDICQRGTSLTIQCQVDSQVTMMFWYRQQPGQSLTLIATANQGSEATYESGFVIDKFPISRPNLTFSTLTVSNMSPEDSSIYLCSVGTGLKTQYFGPGTRLLVL.

CDR3 sequence reads: CASSFNTYEQYF. CDR3 nucleotides: TGTGCCAGCAGCTTCAACACCTACGAGCAGTACTTC. This rearrangement joins TRBV7-2 to TRBJ2-7; D gene ambiguous. Germline V gives CDR1 SGHTA, CDR2 FQGNSA. Trimming pared 3 bases from V and 2 bases from J, leaving 5 bases between. The CDR3 covers 12 residues.

As for this clone: The junction and the germline gene differ at one end; a read error may be behind it. This rearrangement joins TRBV7-9 to TRBJ2-5; D gene unclear. CDR1 and CDR2 (germline): SEHNR, FQNEAQ (reference sequence). CDR3 size: 14 residues. CDR3 amino acids: CASSLGFRLEAQYF. DNA of the CDR3: TGTGCCAGCAGCTTAGGGTTCCGCCTAGAGGCCCAGTACTTC.

This clone was seen only once. The CDR3 DNA is TGTGCCAGCAACCTGGGACAAGTGAACACTGAAGCTTTCTTT. This gives the protein CASNLGQVNTEAFF. The chain joins TRBV6-1 to TRBJ1-1; TRBD1 might be the D (6 bases). V shed 7 bases and J shed 0 bases, with 12 bases lying between them. This CDR3 is 14 amino acids long. Germline V gene data show CDR1 as MNHNS and CDR2 as SASEGT.

The chain has TRBV7-3 and TRBJ2-7, with 9 nucleotides matching TRBD1. V lost 1 base to trimming and J lost 1 base; unmatched junction nucleotides: 2. From germline, CDR1 is SGHTA and CDR2 FQGTGA. The CDR3 runs 15 residues. In DNA form, the CDR3 reads TGTGCCAGCAGCTTAATGGGACAGGGATCCTACGAGCAGTACTTC. Translating gives CASSLMGQGSYEQYF.

The chain has TRBV4-2 and TRBJ2-7, with D possibly TRBD2 on 6 matching bases. Deletions cut 0 bases from V and 5 bases from J, with 11 bases between. Germline lookup yields CDR1 LGHNA and CDR2 YNFKEQ. This CDR3 is 14 amino acids long. The CDR3 nucleotides read TGTGCCAGCAGCCAAGAAGGAGGGTTTGACGAGCAGTACTTC. Amino acids: CASSQEGGFDEQYF.

This chain joins TRBV9 and TRBJ2-3, with TRBD2 identical over 7 bases. Germline V gene data show CDR1 as SGDLS and CDR2 as YYNGEE. With V trimmed by 4 bases and J by 0 bases, 8 bases remained unmatched. This CDR3 comprises 16 residues. CDR3 amino acids: CASSLTSGVSTDTQYF. In DNA, the CDR3 is TGTGCCAGCAGCCTAACCAGCGGGGTGAGCACAGATACGCAGTATTTT.

The chain uses TRBV7-8 and TRBJ1-4, with 8 bases matching TRBD1. V dropped 5 bases and J dropped 8; count of bases not matched to a gene: 7. The CDR3 totals 14 residues. Germline V gene sequence: CDR1 SGHVS, CDR2 FQNEAQ. The CDR3 protein is CASSIQGAGEKLFF. As DNA, the CDR3 is TGTGCCAGCAGCATTCAGGGGGCCGGGGAAAAACTGTTTTTT.

The rearrangement joins TRBV19 to TRBJ2-7; tentative D call: TRBD2 (5 bases). Germline V lookup: CDR1 LNHDA, CDR2 SQIVND (reference sequence). This CDR3 contains 16 residues. V was pared by 6 bases and J by 0 bases, with 18 bases between. Written as DNA, the CDR3 is TGTGCCAGTAGCCATGCGGGTTTGGGGAGCTCCTACGAGCAGTACTTC. Encoded protein: CASSHAGLGSSYEQYF.

V usage is TRBV5-6 and J usage is TRBJ2-7, with 7 positions matching TRBD2. Germline trimming cut 9 bases from V and 1 base from J; bases unmatched to any gene: 10. The CDR3 runs to 14 residues. The germline gives CDR1 SGHDT, CDR2 YYEEEE. CDR3 nucleotide sequence: TGTGCCACCCGAGCGGGGTGGGGATCCTACGAGCAGTACTTC. Amino acid sequence: CATRAGWGSYEQYF.

This chain uses TRBV19 with TRBJ1-5; 7 nucleotides agree with TRBD1. The CDR3 has 14 amino acids. The germline V gene has CDR1 LNHDA and CDR2 SQIVND (reference sequence). With 3 bases clipped from V and 6 bases from J, the junction kept 5 bases outside the gene matches. CDR3 region: CASSIGQGGQPQHF. In DNA, the CDR3 is TGTGCCAGTAGTATTGGGCAGGGGGGTCAGCCCCAGCATTTT.

This chain links TRBV10-3 with TRBJ1-5; 9 positions agree with TRBD1. V lost 6 bases, J lost 4 bases, and 4 bases stayed unmatched. The CDR3 contains 14 residues. In germline, CDR1 is ENHRY, CDR2 SYGVKD. The CDR3 region has the DNA TGTGCCATCAGGGCGACAGGGGGAAATCAGCCCCAGCATTTT. Residues: CAIRATGGNQPQHF.

J is TRBJ1-1 and V is TRBV11-2, with D uncertain. Germline CDR1 and CDR2: SGHAT and FQNNGV. V lost 5 bases and J 3 bases, leaving 10 bases between the germline ends. The CDR3 contains 13 residues. The CDR3 DNA is TGTGCCAGCAGCCCCCGCGGGGACACTGAAGCTTTCTTT. Translation gives CASSPRGDTEAFF.

J is TRBJ2-3 and V is TRBV27; 8 nucleotides match TRBD2. The germline V gene has CDR1 MNHEY and CDR2 SMNVEV (reference sequence). CDR3 length: 17 amino acids. The V gene end was trimmed by 2 bases and the J gene end by 1 base; junction bases not matched to a gene: 8. The CDR3 nucleotides read TGTGCCAGCAGTTTAGACGGGGGGGCCCTGGGCACAGATACGCAGTATTTT. This translates into CASSLDGGALGTDTQYF.

J is TRBJ2-7 and V is TRBV28, with 10 bases identical to TRBD2. Trimming cost V 5 bases and J 1 base; bases outside gene matches: 5. The CDR3 is 15 residues long. Germline V gene data show CDR1 as MDHEN and CDR2 as SYDVKM. CDR3 sequence reads: CASSGPSGGSYEQYF. The CDR3 DNA is TGTGCCAGCAGTGGGCCTAGCGGGGGATCCTACGAGCAGTACTTC. The variable domain in full, completed from reference TRBV28 and TRBJ2-7, reads DVKVTQSSRYLVKRTGEKVFLECVQDMDHENMFWYRQDPGLGLRLIYFSYDVKMKEKGDIPEGYSVSREKKERFSLILESASTNQTSMYLCASSGPSGGSYEQYFGPGTRLTVT.

The rearrangement joins TRBV6-5 to TRBJ2-1; 9 nucleotides align to TRBD1. The ends lost 6 bases at V and 4 bases at J; junction bases unmatched: 7. Germline CDR1 MNHEY, CDR2 SVGAGI. The CDR3 runs 15 residues. The CDR3 region is CASRGWGTGYNEQFF. The CDR3, as DNA: TGTGCCAGCAGGGGTTGGGGGACAGGGTACAATGAGCAGTTCTTC.

The V gene is TRBV30, the J gene TRBJ1-4; 7 bases are a match to TRBD1. V shed 3 bases and J 6 bases; nucleotides not matched to a gene: 4. CDR3 size: 13 residues. The germline V gene has CDR1 GTSNPN and CDR2 SVGIG (reference sequence). For the CDR3, the DNA is TGTGCCTGGAGAGGGACAGCTTATGAAAAACTGTTTTTT. Protein: CAWRGTAYEKLFF. Drawing the rest from reference TRBV30 and TRBJ1-4, the complete variable domain is SQTIHQWPATLVQPVGSPLSLECTVEGTSNPNLYWYRQAAGRGLQLLFYSVGIGQISSEVPQNLSASRPQDRQFILSSKKLLLSDSGFYLCAWRGTAYEKLFFGSGTQLSVL.

The rearrangement links TRBV7-2 to TRBJ2-4; 8 positions agree with TRBD2. Unmatched junction bases numbered 9, after V lost 1 base and J lost 4 bases. Germline V gives CDR1 SGHTA, CDR2 FQGNSA. This CDR3 is built from 17 residues. The CDR3 is CASSLVGTAGGKNIQYF. CDR3 nucleotide sequence: TGTGCCAGCAGCTTAGTGGGGACGGCGGGGGGTAAAAACATTCAGTACTTC.

V is TRBV4-2 and J is TRBJ2-5, with 8 bases that match TRBD2. The germline gives CDR1 LGHNA, CDR2 YNFKEQ. Losses at the gene ends were 0 bases for V and 1 base for J; bases not matched to a gene: 7. This CDR3 contains 17 residues. CDR3 DNA sequence: TGTGCCAGCAGCCAAGAAGTGCGGGGGGCCCTCCAAGAGACCCAGTACTTC. Amino acid sequence: CASSQEVRGALQETQYF.

V usage is TRBV4-1 and J usage is TRBJ2-1; 15 bases line up with TRBD2. Germline lookup yields CDR1 MGHRA and CDR2 YSYEKL. V gave up 3 bases and J gave up 7 bases; unmatched junction bases: 4. CDR3 length equals 16 residues. The CDR3 sequence: CASSQKGLAGGNEQFF. CDR3 sequence (DNA): TGCGCCAGCAGCCAGAAGGGACTAGCGGGGGGTAATGAGCAGTTCTTC.